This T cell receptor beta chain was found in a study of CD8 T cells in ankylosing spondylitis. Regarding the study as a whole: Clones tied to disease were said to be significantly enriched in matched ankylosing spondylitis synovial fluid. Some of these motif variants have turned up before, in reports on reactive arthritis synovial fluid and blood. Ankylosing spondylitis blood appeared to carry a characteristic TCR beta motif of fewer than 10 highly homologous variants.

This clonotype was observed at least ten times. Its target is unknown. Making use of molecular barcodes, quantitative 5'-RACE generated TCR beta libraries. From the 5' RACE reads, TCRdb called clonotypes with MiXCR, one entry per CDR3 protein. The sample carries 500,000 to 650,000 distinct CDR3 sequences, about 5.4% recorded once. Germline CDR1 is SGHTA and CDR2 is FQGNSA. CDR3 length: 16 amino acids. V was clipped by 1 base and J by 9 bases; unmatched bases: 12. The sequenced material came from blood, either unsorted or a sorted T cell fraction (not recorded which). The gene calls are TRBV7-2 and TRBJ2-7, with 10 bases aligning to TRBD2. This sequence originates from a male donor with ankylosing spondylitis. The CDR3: CASSLVVASGSGVQYF. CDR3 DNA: TGTGCCAGCAGCTTAGTTGTGGCTAGCGGGAGTGGAGTGCAGTACTTC.